This TCR beta chain derives from a study of blood T cell repertoires in COVID-19. About the research overall: The United States, Italy and Spain provided the acute and convalescent COVID-19 samples. T cells, B-cell-depleted T cells, or PBMCs provided the cDNA or gDNA that served as material.

Germline CDR1 and CDR2: SGHDN and FVKESK. The CDR3 has 16 amino acids. Trimming removed 4 bases at V and 6 bases at J, with 20 bases between. This clone was seen more than once but under ten times. In the original workflow: Quantification of nucleated cells was approximated via reference gene primer amplification. Only in-frame clones appear in the TCRdb table, and some are missing; sequencing was by immunoSEQ multiplex PCR. V, J and clone size were drawn from that table, and D and trimming were deduced from the DNA. Of roughly 120,000 clones listed, approximately 89% are singletons. The sequenced material came from peripheral blood. The clonotype originates from a man aged 35 to 55 with acute or convalescent COVID-19. The rearrangement uses TRBV14 and TRBJ2-3; TRBD2 is a possible D gene (7 bases). CDR3 residues: CASSLFLAGAGDTQYF. For the CDR3, the DNA is TGTGCCAGCAGCCTCTTCCTGGCGGGGGCAGGTGATACGCAGTATTTT.